Below, 5 T cell receptor beta chains from the same sample are listed, as sequenced in a study of T cells in localized non-small cell lung cancer. Using immunoSEQ multiplex PCR, the repertoire was profiled, and TCRdb retains in-frame clones only, with some absent. The sample lists about 72,000 clones, less than 85% occurring once. The sample was peripheral blood, taken before any cancer treatment. These receptor sequences come from a female donor of 60 years or more with stage I lung adenocarcinoma.

The chain's CDR3 is CASRGGHTDTQYF. CDR3 nucleotides: TGTGCCAGCAGGGGGGGCCATACAGATACGCAGTATTTT. The chain links TRBV2 to TRBJ2-3, with D perhaps being TRBD1 or TRBD2 (6 bases each). V lost 6 bases to trimming and J lost 3 bases, with 10 bases between them. This CDR3 spans 13 amino acids. The V gene's germline CDR1 is SNHLY and CDR2 FYNNEI.

The chain has TRBV19 and TRBJ1-1, with unresolved D. Trimming removed 9 bases at V and 0 bases at J, with 14 bases between. The CDR3 consists of 14 residues. The germline V gene has CDR1 LNHDA and CDR2 SQIVND (reference sequence). This CDR3 reads CARTGSSMNTEAFF. The CDR3 nucleotides are TGTGCCAGAACCGGGTCATCCATGAACACTGAAGCTTTCTTT.

The CDR3 loop is CASTPGGKAYEQYF. CDR3 in DNA: TGTGCCTCTACACCGGGGGGTAAAGCCTACGAGCAGTACTTC. The gene calls are TRBV6-5 and TRBJ2-7, with TRBD2 identical over 7 bases. J was trimmed by 2 bases and V by 11 bases; bases with no gene match: 12. Germline V CDR1 and CDR2: MNHEY, SVGAGI. This CDR3 contains 14 residues.

The chain couples TRBV5-8 to TRBJ1-2, with a weak D call TRBD1 (5 bases). Germline CDR1 SGHTS, CDR2 YDEGEE. The CDR3 covers 13 residues. The V end was cut by 0 bases, the J end by 5 bases, with 8 bases between. This CDR3 is CASSLAGRYGYTF. The CDR3 DNA sequence: TGTGCCAGCAGCTTGGCGGGACGATATGGCTACACCTTC.

The J gene is TRBJ2-2, the V gene TRBV4-1, with 8 nucleotides matching TRBD1. The CDR3 is 15 amino acids. Germline V gene lookup returns CDR1 MGHRA and CDR2 YSYEKL. The ends lost 0 bases at V and 5 bases at J; junction bases unmatched: 2. The CDR3 DNA is TGCGCCAGCAGCCAAGAACACAGGGGGACCGGGGAGCTGTTTTTT. Translated, it gives CASSQEHRGTGELFF.